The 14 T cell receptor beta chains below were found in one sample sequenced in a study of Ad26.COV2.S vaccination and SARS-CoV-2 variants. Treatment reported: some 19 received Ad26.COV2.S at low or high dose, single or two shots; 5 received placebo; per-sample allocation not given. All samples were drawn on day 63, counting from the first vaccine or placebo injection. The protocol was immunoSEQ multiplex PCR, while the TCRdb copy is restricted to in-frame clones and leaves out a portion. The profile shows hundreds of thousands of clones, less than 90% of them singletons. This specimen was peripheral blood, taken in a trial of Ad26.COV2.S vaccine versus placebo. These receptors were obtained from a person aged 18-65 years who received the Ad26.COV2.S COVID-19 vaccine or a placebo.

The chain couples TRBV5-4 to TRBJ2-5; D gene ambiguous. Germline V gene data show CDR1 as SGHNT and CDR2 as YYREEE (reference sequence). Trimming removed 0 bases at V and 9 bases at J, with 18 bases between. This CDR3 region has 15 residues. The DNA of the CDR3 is TGTGCCAGCAGCTTGGAGGGTGCTTTGAAGCTGGCCCAGTACTTC. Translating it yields CASSLEGALKLAQYF.

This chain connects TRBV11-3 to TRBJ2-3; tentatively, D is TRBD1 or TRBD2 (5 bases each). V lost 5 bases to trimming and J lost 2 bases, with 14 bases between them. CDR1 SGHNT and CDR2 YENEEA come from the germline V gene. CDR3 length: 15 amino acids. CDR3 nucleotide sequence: TGTGCCAGCAGCGCCCGGGACCTCTCCACAGATACGCAGTATTTT. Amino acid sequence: CASSARDLSTDTQYF.

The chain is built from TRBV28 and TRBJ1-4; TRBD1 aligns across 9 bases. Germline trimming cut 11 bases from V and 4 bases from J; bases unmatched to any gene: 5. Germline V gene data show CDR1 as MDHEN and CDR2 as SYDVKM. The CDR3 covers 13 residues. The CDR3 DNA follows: TGTGCCGCCCAGACAGGGGGTAATGAAAAACTGTTTTTT. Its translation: CAAQTGGNEKLFF.

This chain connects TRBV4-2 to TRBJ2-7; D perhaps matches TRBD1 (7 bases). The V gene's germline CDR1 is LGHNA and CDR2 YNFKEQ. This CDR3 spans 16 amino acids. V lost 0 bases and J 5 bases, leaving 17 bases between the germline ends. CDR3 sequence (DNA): TGTGCCAGCAGCCAAGATCGGTACAGGGGAGGAAACGAGCAGTACTTC. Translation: CASSQDRYRGGNEQYF.

The CDR3 reads CASSAGLGNNEQFF. The CDR3 DNA follows: TGTGCCAGCAGTGCGGGACTAGGAAACAATGAGCAGTTCTTC. This chain connects TRBV2 to TRBJ2-1, with TRBD2 matching 8 bases. V lost 4 bases and J lost 5; bases outside the gene matches: 4. This CDR3 has 14 amino acids. Germline CDR1 is SNHLY and CDR2 is FYNNEI.

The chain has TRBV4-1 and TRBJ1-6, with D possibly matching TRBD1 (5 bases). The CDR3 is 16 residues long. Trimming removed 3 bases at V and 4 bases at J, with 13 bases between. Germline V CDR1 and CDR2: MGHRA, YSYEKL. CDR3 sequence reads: CASSQGDSLYNSPLHF. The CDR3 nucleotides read TGCGCCAGCAGCCAGGGCGACAGCCTATATAATTCACCCCTCCACTTT.

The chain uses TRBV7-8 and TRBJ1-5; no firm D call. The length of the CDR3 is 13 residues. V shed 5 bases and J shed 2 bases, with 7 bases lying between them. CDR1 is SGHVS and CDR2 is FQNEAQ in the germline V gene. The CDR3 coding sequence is TGTGCCAGCAGCGAAAGACGCAATCAGCCCCAGCATTTT. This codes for CASSERRNQPQHF.

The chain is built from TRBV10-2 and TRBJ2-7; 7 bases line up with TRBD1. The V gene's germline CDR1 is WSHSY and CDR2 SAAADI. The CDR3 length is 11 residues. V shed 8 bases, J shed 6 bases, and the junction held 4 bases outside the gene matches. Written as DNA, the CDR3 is TGCGCCAGCTGGGGACAGCTCGAGCAGTACTTC. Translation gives CASWGQLEQYF.

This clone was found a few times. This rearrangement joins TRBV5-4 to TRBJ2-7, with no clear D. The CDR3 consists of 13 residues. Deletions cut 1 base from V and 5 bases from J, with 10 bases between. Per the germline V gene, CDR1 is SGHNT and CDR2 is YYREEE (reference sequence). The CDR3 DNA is TGTGCCAGCAGCTTGAAGGGCGTGAACGAGCAGTACTTC. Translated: CASSLKGVNEQYF.

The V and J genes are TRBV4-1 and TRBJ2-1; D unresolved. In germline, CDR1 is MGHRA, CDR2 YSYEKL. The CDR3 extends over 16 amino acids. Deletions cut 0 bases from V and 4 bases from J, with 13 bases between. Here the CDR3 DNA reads TGCGCCAGCAGCCAAGATCCCGGACGACTTTACAATGAGCAGTTCTTC. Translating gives CASSQDPGRLYNEQFF.

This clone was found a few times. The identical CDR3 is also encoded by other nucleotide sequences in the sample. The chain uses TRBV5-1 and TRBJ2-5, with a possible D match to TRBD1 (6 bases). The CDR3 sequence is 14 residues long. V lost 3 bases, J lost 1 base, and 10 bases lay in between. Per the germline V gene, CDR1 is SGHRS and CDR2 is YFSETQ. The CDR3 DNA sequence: TGCGCCAGCAGCTCGGGACAAACCCAAGAGACCCAGTACTTC. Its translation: CASSSGQTQETQYF.

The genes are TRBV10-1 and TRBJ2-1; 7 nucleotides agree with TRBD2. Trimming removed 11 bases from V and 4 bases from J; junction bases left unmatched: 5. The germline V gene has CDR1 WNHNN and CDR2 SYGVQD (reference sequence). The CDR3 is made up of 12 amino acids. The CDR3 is CAVQGGYNEQFF. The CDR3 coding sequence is TGCGCCGTCCAGGGAGGGTACAATGAGCAGTTCTTC.

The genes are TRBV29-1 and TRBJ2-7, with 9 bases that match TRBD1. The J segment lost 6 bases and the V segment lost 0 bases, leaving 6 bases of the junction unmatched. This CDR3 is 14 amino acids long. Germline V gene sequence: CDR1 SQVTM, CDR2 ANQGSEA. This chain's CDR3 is CSVEDQQGAREQYF. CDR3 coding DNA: TGCAGCGTTGAAGACCAACAGGGGGCTCGCGAGCAGTACTTC.

As DNA, the CDR3 is TGTGCCAGCAGCCACCAACGCGGGGGGTTCAACACCGGGGAGCTGTTTTTT. It translates to CASSHQRGGFNTGELFF. The rearrangement uses TRBV11-3 and TRBJ2-2; the match to TRBD2 covers 8 bases. The germline V gene encodes CDR1 SGHNT and CDR2 YENEEA. J lost 2 bases, V lost 5 bases, and 10 bases had no gene match. The CDR3 is 17 amino acids. The full variable domain, with the rest looked up from reference TRBV11-3 and TRBJ2-2, is EAGVVQSPRYKIIEKKQPVAFWCNPISGHNTLYWYLQNLGQGPELLIRYENEEAVDDSQLPKDRFSAERLKGVDSTLKIQPAELGDSAVYLCASSHQRGGFNTGELFFGEGSRLTVL.